Included here is one T cell receptor (beta chain) sequence, with context. Blood specimens came from baseline, cycle 4 day 1, and cycle 7 day 1. These data belong to a study of OX40 agonist ivuxolimab in advanced cancers. On the study more broadly: Patients got intravenous ivuxolimab at 0.01 to 10 mg/kg every 2 weeks. Among those treated, three patients had partial responses, one with hepatocellular carcinoma and two with cutaneous melanoma.

Trimming cost V 6 bases and J 4 bases, with 7 bases left between them. Germline V gene sequence: CDR1 SQVTM, CDR2 ANQGSEA. The CDR3 spans 12 residues. Assay: immunoSEQ multiplex PCR; the TCRdb copy retains only in-frame clones and omits some. The sample holds about 77,000 clones, approximately 94% seen once. Sequencing was performed on CD4+ or CD8+ T cells sorted from blood, taken in a trial of the OX40 agonist ivuxolimab. The receptor was isolated from an adult with an advanced solid tumor such as melanoma, head and neck, liver or kidney cancer. The chain combines TRBV29-1 with TRBJ2-6; no firm D call. This chain's CDR3 is CSVSAGANVLTF. CDR3 coding DNA: TGCAGCGTGTCCGCCGGGGCCAACGTCCTGACTTTC.